The T cell receptor beta chain described here comes from a study of T cell responses to AZD1222 COVID-19 vaccine. Germline V lookup: CDR1 SNHLY, CDR2 FYNNEI. The CDR3 has 15 residues. The V segment lost 6 bases and the J segment 8 bases; nucleotides outside the gene matches: 12. TCRdb keeps only in-frame clones here, not all; method: immunoSEQ multiplex PCR. The table shows 70,000 to 90,000 clones, with around 90% occurring only once. The sequence came from an adult in good health. The sequenced sample was peripheral blood, obtained on day 0 of AZD1222 vaccination. The chain has TRBV2 and TRBJ1-1; 10 nucleotides align to TRBD1. Here the CDR3 reads CASSRPGQGRVEAFF. The DNA of the CDR3 is TGTGCCAGCAGCCGCCCGGGACAGGGGCGAGTAGAAGCTTTCTTT.